These 10 T cell receptor beta chains were sequenced from one sample in a study of sequential checkpoint blockade in melanoma. TCRdb keeps only in-frame clones here, not all; method: immunoSEQ multiplex PCR. The sample holds around 11,000 clones, about 50% seen once. Treatment in this sample: randomized to nivolumab then ipilimumab (arm A) or the reverse (arm B). The material sequenced was CD8+ T cells sorted from blood (inferred from file names), taken from a patient given nivolumab and ipilimumab in sequence. Receptor source: a human donor with melanoma.

This chain connects TRBV30 to TRBJ1-2; weak D call: TRBD1 (5 bases). Between the trimmed V and J ends, which lost 4 bases and 4 bases, there was a span of 16 bases. CDR1 is GTSNPN and CDR2 is SVGIG in the germline V gene (reference sequence). The CDR3 loop spans 14 amino acids. Written as DNA, the CDR3 is TGTGCCTGGAATCATGGGGCAGGGTTCTATGGCTACACCTTC. Amino acids: CAWNHGAGFYGYTF.

The rearrangement joins TRBV20-1 to TRBJ1-1, with unresolved D. Germline V gene sequence: CDR1 DFQATT, CDR2 SNEGSKA (reference sequence). CDR3 length: 11 amino acids. V lost 5 bases and J 9 bases, leaving 13 bases between the germline ends. As DNA, the CDR3 is TGCAGTGCTCATCAGGAAATCAAAGCTTTCTTT. It codes for CSAHQEIKAFF.

In this sample, this clone turned up a few times. V and J are TRBV4-3 and TRBJ2-1; perhaps TRBD2 as D (6 bases). The CDR3 runs 14 residues. Germline-derived CDR1 and CDR2 are LGHNA and YSLEER. Trimming took off 1 base at V and 8 bases at J, with 12 bases between the two ends. The CDR3 protein is CASSQGYGGDEQFF. CDR3 DNA: TGCGCCAGCAGCCAAGGTTACGGAGGGGATGAGCAGTTCTTC.

CDR3 bases: TGTGCCACCAGCAGAGATTTGGGAGGCGGGAGTAGCGAGCAGTACTTC. Encoded protein: CATSRDLGGGSSEQYF. V usage is TRBV15 and J usage is TRBJ2-7; 7 bases match TRBD2. This CDR3 is built from 16 residues. The germline gives CDR1 LNHNV, CDR2 YYDKDF (reference sequence). With 0 bases clipped from V and 6 bases from J, the junction kept 11 bases outside the gene matches.

This chain uses TRBV28 with TRBJ2-5; perhaps TRBD1 as D (5 bases). This CDR3 has 16 residues. CDR1 and CDR2 from the germline V gene are MDHEN and SYDVKM. V lost 3 bases and J 4 bases, leaving 18 bases between the germline ends. The CDR3 nucleotides are TGTGCCAGCAGTTTCGGAGCAGGGCCTTTATCAGAGACCCAGTACTTC. It translates to CASSFGAGPLSETQYF.

J is TRBJ1-3 and V is TRBV5-6; D possibly corresponds to TRBD1 (5 bases). The CDR3 sequence is 16 residues long. Per germline, CDR1 SGHDT and CDR2 YYEEEE. V was shortened by 0 bases and J by 0 bases, with 10 bases between the two germline ends. CDR3 in DNA: TGTGCCAGCAGCTTGGAGACAGACTTCTCTGGAAACACCATATATTTT. This gives the protein CASSLETDFSGNTIYF.

This clone counts as medium-sized (0.01 to 0.1%). This sequence joins TRBV5-1 and TRBJ2-7; 7 bases map to TRBD1. Germline loops: CDR1 SGHRS, CDR2 YFSETQ. This CDR3 region has 11 residues. The trim removed 4 bases at V and 6 bases at J, leaving 1 base unmatched. CDR3: CASSPGGEQYF. The CDR3 nucleotides read TGCGCCAGCAGCCCAGGGGGCGAGCAGTACTTC.

This clone was seen more than once but under ten times. J is TRBJ2-5 and V is TRBV19; 7 positions match TRBD1. The germline gives CDR1 LNHDA, CDR2 SQIVND (reference sequence). The CDR3 extends over 13 amino acids. The V gene end was trimmed by 6 bases and the J gene end by 1 base; junction bases not matched to a gene: 2. CDR3 DNA: TGTGCCAGTAGGGGGACAGCCCAAGAGACCCAGTACTTC. Amino acids: CASRGTAQETQYF.

The chain links TRBV4-1 to TRBJ2-1, with D possibly matching TRBD1 (5 bases). CDR1 is MGHRA, CDR2 YSYEKL, per germline. The V and J ends lost 3 bases and 3 bases respectively, with 15 bases between them. The CDR3 is made up of 16 amino acids. CDR3 loop: CASSQEDSPGYNEQFF. The DNA for the CDR3 is TGCGCCAGCAGCCAGGAAGACAGCCCCGGCTACAATGAGCAGTTCTTC.

This clone occurred a few times. This specimen includes other DNA sequences encoding the same CDR3. This sequence joins TRBV6-5 and TRBJ1-5; weak D call: TRBD1 (6 bases). The CDR3 has 16 residues. Germline V gene sequence: CDR1 MNHEY, CDR2 SVGAGI. Trimming left V 2 bases short and J 0 bases short, with 11 bases between. This CDR3 is CASSYGTPYSNQPQHF. CDR3 coding DNA: TGTGCCAGCAGTTACGGGACACCTTATAGCAATCAGCCCCAGCATTTT.